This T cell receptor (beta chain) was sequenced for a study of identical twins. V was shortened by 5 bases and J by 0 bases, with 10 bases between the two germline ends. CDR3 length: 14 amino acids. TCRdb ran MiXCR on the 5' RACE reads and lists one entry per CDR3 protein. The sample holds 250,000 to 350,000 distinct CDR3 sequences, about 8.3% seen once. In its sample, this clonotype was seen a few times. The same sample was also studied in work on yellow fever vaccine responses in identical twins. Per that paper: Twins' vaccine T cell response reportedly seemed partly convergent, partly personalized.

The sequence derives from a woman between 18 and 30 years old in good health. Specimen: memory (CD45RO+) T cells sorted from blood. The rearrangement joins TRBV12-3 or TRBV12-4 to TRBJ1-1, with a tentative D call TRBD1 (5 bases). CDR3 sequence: CASSAGTVNTEAFF. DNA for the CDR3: TGTGCCAGCAGTGCCGGGACGGTGAACACTGAAGCTTTCTTT.